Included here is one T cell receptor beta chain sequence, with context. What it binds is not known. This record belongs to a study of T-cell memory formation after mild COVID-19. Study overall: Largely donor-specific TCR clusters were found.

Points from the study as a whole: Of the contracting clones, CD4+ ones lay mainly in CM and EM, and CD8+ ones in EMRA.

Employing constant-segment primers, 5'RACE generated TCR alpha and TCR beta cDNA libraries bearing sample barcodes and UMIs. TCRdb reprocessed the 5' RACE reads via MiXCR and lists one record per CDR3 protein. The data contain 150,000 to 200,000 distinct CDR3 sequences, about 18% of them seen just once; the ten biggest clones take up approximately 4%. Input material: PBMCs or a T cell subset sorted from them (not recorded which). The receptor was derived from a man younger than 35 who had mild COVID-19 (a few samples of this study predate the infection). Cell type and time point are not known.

The CDR3 DNA follows: TGTGCCAGCAGCTTCCTCCCCTCGACTAGCGGGGAACTCCTTAGCACAGATACGCAGTATTTT. Translating gives CASSFLPSTSGELLSTDTQYF. The J gene is TRBJ2-3, the V gene TRBV7-8, with 11 bases that match TRBD2. Losses at the gene ends were 3 bases for V and 0 bases for J; bases not matched to a gene: 17. CDR3 length: 21 residues. CDR1 and CDR2 from the germline V gene are SGHVS and FQNEAQ.